The 13 T cell receptor beta chains below all came from one sample that was sequenced in a study of T cell repertoires in cytomegalovirus infection. A single record per CDR3 protein comes from TCRdb applying MiXCR to the reads. The table includes fewer than 550,000 distinct CDR3 sequences, roughly 10% detected once. What was sequenced was PBMCs. The receptors originated from a human donor in good health (CMV status not recorded). Some clones in this sample may be carry-over from other donors' samples.

This clonotype has at least ten counts. The chain recombines TRBV27 with TRBJ2-5; TRBD2 is a possible D gene (6 bases). V was clipped by 3 bases and J by 4 bases, with 15 bases between them. The CDR3 has 15 residues. Looked up from germline, CDR1 is MNHEY and CDR2 is SMNVEV (reference sequence). CDR3 sequence (DNA): TGTGCCAGCAGTTTTCGGGGGAGGTACAGAGAGACCCAGTACTTC. This encodes CASSFRGRYRETQYF.

This clonotype was seen repeatedly, ten times or more. The chain joins TRBV7-6 to TRBJ1-2; 12 bases align to TRBD1. The germline V gene encodes CDR1 SGHVS and CDR2 FNYEAQ. Trimming removed 4 bases from V and 8 bases from J; junction bases left unmatched: 11. This CDR3 is built from 16 residues. Here the CDR3 DNA reads TGTGCCAGCAGCTCGGGACAGGGGGCGAGGCCAGAGGGCTACACCTTC. Encoded protein: CASSSGQGARPEGYTF.

This clonotype was recorded at least ten times. J is TRBJ1-4 and V is TRBV7-2; D remains unclear. The CDR3 contains 20 residues. Germline V gene lookup returns CDR1 SGHTA and CDR2 FQGNSA. Trimming cost V 4 bases and J 0 bases, with 24 bases left between them. The DNA for the CDR3 is TGTGCCAGCAGCTCCGCCCGAATCGGTCCCCTGGATTCAACTAATGAAAAACTGTTTTTT. Its protein product is CASSSARIGPLDSTNEKLFF.

A word on this clonotype: Given a much more abundant clone one base away, this may be a read error. The J gene is TRBJ2-1, the V gene TRBV29-1, with unresolved D. Trimming pared 0 bases from V and 0 bases from J, leaving 15 bases between. This CDR3 is built from 17 residues. The germline V gene encodes CDR1 SQVTM and CDR2 ANQGSEA. The DNA of the CDR3 is TGCAGCGTTGAAGAGGGGTGGAGCACGGCCTCCTACAATGAGCAGTTCTTC. It translates to CSVEEGWSTASYNEQFF.

The V call is TRBV20-1, the J call TRBJ2-3, with 9 bases identical to TRBD1. Germline trimming cut 0 bases from V and 3 bases from J; bases unmatched to any gene: 10. The V gene's germline CDR1 is DFQATT and CDR2 SNEGSKA (reference sequence). The CDR3 is 17 residues long. Here the CDR3 reads CSARDFSDRGGTDTQYF. CDR3 coding DNA: TGCAGTGCTAGAGATTTTTCAGACAGGGGGGGAACAGATACGCAGTATTTT.

This clonotype was counted ten times or more. This chain joins TRBV27 and TRBJ1-3; D call uncertain. The CDR3 contains 15 residues. V lost 2 bases and J 0 bases, leaving 8 bases between the germline ends. CDR1 is MNHEY, CDR2 SMNVEV, per germline (reference sequence). The CDR3 here is CASSLDPVSGNTIYF. As DNA, the CDR3 is TGTGCCAGCAGTTTAGACCCGGTCTCTGGAAACACCATATATTTT.

This chain joins TRBV29-1 and TRBJ1-4; the match to TRBD1 covers 9 bases. Unmatched junction bases numbered 5, after V lost 5 bases and J lost 7 bases. Germline CDR1 SQVTM, CDR2 ANQGSEA. CDR3 length equals 13 residues. For the CDR3, the DNA is TGCAGCGTTATCGGGACAGGGCGTGAAAAACTGTTTTTT. Translation: CSVIGTGREKLFF.

Comments on this clonotype: This may stem from a read error, because a much larger clone lies one nucleotide away. This chain links TRBV7-9 with TRBJ1-1, with D hard to call. Per germline, CDR1 SEHNR and CDR2 FQNEAQ (reference sequence). This CDR3 contains 12 residues. Trimming pared 5 bases from V and 2 bases from J, leaving 6 bases between. CDR3 DNA: TGTGCCAGCAGCCGGGATAACACTGAAGCTTTCTTT. Its translation: CASSRDNTEAFF.

This rearrangement joins TRBV28 to TRBJ2-7; 11 bases map to TRBD2. The ends lost 5 bases at V and 5 bases at J; junction bases unmatched: 5. The germline V gene has CDR1 MDHEN and CDR2 SYDVKM. The CDR3 is 14 amino acids. The CDR3 here is CASSELAGADEQYF. CDR3 coding DNA: TGTGCCAGCAGTGAACTAGCGGGAGCAGACGAGCAGTACTTC.

This clonotype was seen more than once but under ten times. The chain links TRBV15 to TRBJ2-1, with 13 bases aligning to TRBD2. The germline V gene encodes CDR1 LNHNV and CDR2 YYDKDF (reference sequence). V trimming: 3 bases; J trimming: 5 bases; junction bases outside the gene matches: 13. The CDR3 length is 19 residues. The CDR3 protein is CATSSPGLAGAPRDNEQFF. In nucleotides, the CDR3 is TGTGCCACCAGCAGTCCCGGACTAGCGGGAGCCCCACGGGACAATGAGCAGTTCTTC.

This clonotype has more than one count but fewer than ten. The chain uses TRBV11-2 and TRBJ2-2, with 8 bases that match TRBD1. The germline gives CDR1 SGHAT, CDR2 FQNNGV. This CDR3 spans 15 amino acids. The ends lost 1 base at V and 5 bases at J; junction bases unmatched: 3. The CDR3 region is CASSLAGGGTGELFF. CDR3 sequence (DNA): TGTGCCAGCAGCTTAGCAGGGGGCGGAACCGGGGAGCTGTTTTTT.

This clonotype was detected many times. The rearrangement joins TRBV11-3 to TRBJ2-1; 8 nucleotides agree with TRBD2. The CDR3 loop spans 19 amino acids. Germline V gene sequence: CDR1 SGHNT, CDR2 YENEEA. V shed 1 base and J 1 base; nucleotides not matched to a gene: 12. The CDR3 here is CASSLGARSKRESYNEQFF. CDR3 nucleotide sequence: TGTGCCAGCAGCTTAGGGGCTAGGTCTAAGCGGGAGTCCTACAATGAGCAGTTCTTC.

The table lists this clonotype with many counts. V and J are TRBV6-4 and TRBJ1-4; 10 nucleotides agree with TRBD1. CDR1 is MRHNA and CDR2 is SNTAGT in the germline V gene. The CDR3 extends over 15 amino acids. V shed 4 bases, J shed 8 bases, and the junction held 7 bases outside the gene matches. The CDR3 coding sequence is TGTGCCAGCAGTGCCCACGGGACAGGGGCAGAAAAACTGTTTTTT. Translating it yields CASSAHGTGAEKLFF.